This entry lists 19 T cell receptor beta chains sequenced from one sample in a study of response to subunit inactivated influenza vaccine. Each CDR3 protein is one row after TCRdb ran MiXCR on the RT-PCR reads. The table lists about 780,000 distinct CDR3 sequences, roughly 20% of them singletons. The sequences come from PBMCs from blood, collected approximately 5 days after vaccination. All receptors derive from a man aged 45-60 years who received an inactivated influenza vaccine.

The rearrangement uses TRBV29-1 and TRBJ2-5; tentative D call: TRBD2 (6 bases). Germline V gene sequence: CDR1 SQVTM, CDR2 ANQGSEA. The CDR3 contains 13 residues. V lost 6 bases, J lost 1 base, and 12 bases lay in between. CDR3 in amino acids: CSVAGGTQETQYF. The CDR3 DNA sequence: TGCAGCGTCGCTGGGGGGACCCAAGAGACCCAGTACTTC.

This rearrangement joins TRBV7-2 to TRBJ2-6; D call uncertain. The germline gives CDR1 SGHTA, CDR2 FQGNSA. V gave up 2 bases and J gave up 2 bases, with 4 bases separating them. The length of the CDR3 is 14 residues. CDR3: CASSLMAGANVLTF. The CDR3, as DNA: TGTGCCAGCAGCTTAATGGCTGGGGCCAACGTCCTGACTTTC.

The genes are TRBV5-1 and TRBJ2-3; TRBD2 agrees at 7 bases. Germline trimming cut 5 bases from V and 2 bases from J; bases unmatched to any gene: 8. This CDR3 region has 15 residues. Germline V gives CDR1 SGHRS, CDR2 YFSETQ. CDR3 sequence: CASRLAEKITDTQYF. The CDR3 coding sequence is TGCGCCAGCAGGCTAGCGGAAAAAATCACAGATACGCAGTATTTT. Full variable domain (rest looked up from reference TRBV5-1 and TRBJ2-3): KAGVTQTPRYLIKTRGQQVTLSCSPISGHRSVSWYQQTPGQGLQFLFEYFSETQRNKGNFPGRFSGRQFSNSRSEMNVSTLELGDSALYLCASRLAEKITDTQYFGPGTRLTVL.

This chain joins TRBV7-9 and TRBJ2-5; 8 bases match TRBD1. CDR1 and CDR2 from the germline V gene are SEHNR and FQNEAQ (reference sequence). This CDR3 contains 14 residues. After removal of 11 bases from V and 2 bases from J, the junction contained 10 bases not matched to a gene. The CDR3 DNA reads TGTGCCTCCGCCAGGGGGCCTCAGCAAGAGACCCAGTACTTC. Its protein is CASARGPQQETQYF.

This clonotype was seen only a few times. V is TRBV20-1 and J is TRBJ2-1; 10 bases fit TRBD2. This CDR3 spans 14 amino acids. The germline gives CDR1 DFQATT, CDR2 SNEGSKA (reference sequence). Unmatched junction bases numbered 5, after V lost 5 bases and J lost 4 bases. CDR3 sequence: CSARTSGKYNEQFF. The CDR3 coding sequence is TGCAGTGCTCGAACTAGCGGGAAATACAATGAGCAGTTCTTC.

The gene calls are TRBV5-6 and TRBJ1-5, with D hard to call. There are 14 residues in the CDR3. Germline V gene sequence: CDR1 SGHDT, CDR2 YYEEEE. The V end lost 0 bases, the J end lost 3 bases, and 7 bases lay between the germline ends. The CDR3 reads CASSLGRYNQPQHF. CDR3 bases: TGTGCCAGCAGCTTGGGGCGGTACAATCAGCCCCAGCATTTT.

The chain recombines TRBV12-3 or TRBV12-4 with TRBJ1-1; D is unresolved. The CDR3 has 13 residues. V was shortened by 6 bases and J by 3 bases, with 11 bases between the two germline ends. In nucleotides, the CDR3 is TGTGCCAGCAGACCTGCGGGGTACACTGAAGCTTTCTTT. It encodes CASRPAGYTEAFF.

This clonotype has a count of ten or more. The chain recombines TRBV12-3 or TRBV12-4 with TRBJ2-3; D gene uncertain. Between the trimmed V and J ends, which lost 3 bases and 6 bases, there was a span of 7 bases. The CDR3 is 12 amino acids. The CDR3 DNA is TGTGCCAGCAGTTTGTCCCCGGATACGCAGTATTTT. Encoded protein: CASSLSPDTQYF.

The rearrangement joins TRBV5-4 to TRBJ2-7; 8 bases agree with TRBD1. This CDR3 has 14 amino acids. CDR1 is SGHNT, CDR2 YYREEE, per germline (reference sequence). The V and J ends lost 4 bases and 5 bases, in that order; junction bases with no gene match: 8. CDR3 sequence reads: CASSNGGQGHEQYF. In DNA form, the CDR3 reads TGTGCCAGCAGCAACGGCGGACAGGGCCACGAGCAGTACTTC.

The rearrangement uses TRBV27 and TRBJ2-7, with D possibly TRBD2 on 6 matching bases. Germline V CDR1 and CDR2: MNHEY, SMNVEV (reference sequence). Between the trimmed V and J ends, which lost 1 base and 2 bases, there was a span of 9 bases. This CDR3 comprises 14 residues. CDR3 in amino acids: CASSLYRGTYEQYF. The CDR3 DNA sequence: TGTGCCAGCAGTTTATATCGGGGGACCTACGAGCAGTACTTC.

The rearrangement joins TRBV2 to TRBJ2-5, with 10 bases identical to TRBD2. The junction had 9 bases not matched to a gene; V was cut back by 4 bases and J by 7 bases. The CDR3 is made up of 15 amino acids. CDR1 and CDR2 (germline): SNHLY, FYNNEI. The DNA of the CDR3 is TGTGCCAGCAGTGTCCTAACTAGCGGGGAATCGACCCAGTACTTC. It specifies CASSVLTSGESTQYF.

This clonotype was seen a handful of times. The chain carries TRBV3-1 and TRBJ2-1; TRBD2 is a possible D gene (6 bases). V lost 4 bases and J lost 3, with 16 bases in between. Germline V lookup: CDR1 LGHDT, CDR2 YNNKEL (reference sequence). The CDR3 covers 16 residues. CDR3 in amino acids: CASSPPRGGIYNEQFF. Written as DNA, the CDR3 is TGTGCCAGCAGCCCCCCTCGTGGCGGGATCTACAATGAGCAGTTCTTC.

The sample holds many counts of this clonotype. V is TRBV9 and J is TRBJ1-1; 7 positions agree with TRBD1. Germline trimming cut 3 bases from V and 4 bases from J; bases unmatched to any gene: 18. CDR3 length: 18 amino acids. CDR1 is SGDLS, CDR2 YYNGEE, per germline. DNA of the CDR3: TGTGCCAGCAGCGCTCACACAATTCCCCAGGGGGAAGGCACTGAAGCTTTCTTT. It translates to CASSAHTIPQGEGTEAFF.

This chain connects TRBV24-1 to TRBJ1-4, with D maybe TRBD1 (6 bases). Trimming took 2 bases from V and 10 from J, leaving 16 bases between them. The CDR3 is 15 amino acids. Germline loops: CDR1 KGHDR, CDR2 SFDVKD. In nucleotides, the CDR3 is TGTGCCACCAGTGATTGGGGGGCCGGGGCAGGAAAACTGTTTTTT. Translation: CATSDWGAGAGKLFF.

This chain joins TRBV5-1 and TRBJ1-1; no clear D gene. The CDR3 spans 12 residues. Germline CDR1 is SGHRS and CDR2 is YFSETQ. V was pared by 3 bases and J by 7 bases, with 10 bases between. CDR3 in DNA: TGCGCCAGCAGCTCCGGAACCGTTGAAGCTTTCTTT. Encoded protein: CASSSGTVEAFF.

The chain is built from TRBV12-3 or TRBV12-4 and TRBJ2-1; D may be TRBD1 (6 bases). Trimming took off 7 bases at V and 5 bases at J, with 12 bases between the two ends. The CDR3 sequence is 13 residues long. The CDR3 loop reads CASIRDINNEQFF. The CDR3, as DNA: TGTGCCAGCATCCGGGACATCAACAATGAGCAGTTCTTC.

In its sample, this clonotype was seen a few times. The rearrangement uses TRBV28 and TRBJ2-1, with 9 bases fitting TRBD1. V was clipped by 3 bases and J by 13 bases; unmatched bases: 10. The germline V gene encodes CDR1 MDHEN and CDR2 SYDVKM. The CDR3 is made up of 14 amino acids. The DNA for the CDR3 is TGTGCCAGCAGTTTCTCCGGACAGGGGTACGAACAGTTCTTC. This gives the protein CASSFSGQGYEQFF.

This clonotype has at least ten counts. The chain has TRBV29-1 and TRBJ1-1; D gene uncertain. Germline-derived CDR1 and CDR2 are SQVTM and ANQGSEA. V lost 4 bases, J lost 1 base, and 10 bases lay in between. This CDR3 is 13 amino acids long. The CDR3 bases are TGCAGCGTTGTACTTAGATCGAACACTGAAGCTTTCTTT. This encodes CSVVLRSNTEAFF.

This clonotype came up many times. The chain links TRBV3-1 to TRBJ1-6, with 7 bases aligning to TRBD1. The CDR3 extends over 14 amino acids. J gave up 6 bases and V 4 bases, and 3 bases lay outside the gene matches. Germline CDR1 LGHDT, CDR2 YNNKEL (reference sequence). CDR3 sequence: CASSPGTVNSPLHF. For the CDR3, the DNA is TGTGCCAGCAGCCCGGGGACAGTTAATTCACCCCTCCACTTT.